This T cell receptor (beta chain) is drawn from a study of early T cells in non-severe SARS-CoV-2 infection. Unique molecular identifiers tagged individual cDNA molecules. TCRdb ran MiXCR on the 5' RACE reads and lists one entry per CDR3 protein. The data contain roughly 99,000 distinct CDR3 sequences, 12% of them singletons. Deletions cut 5 bases from V and 0 bases from J, with 10 bases between. The CDR3 totals 14 residues. CDR1 is SEHNR and CDR2 is FQNEAQ in the germline V gene (reference sequence). The sequencing used whole blood, collected at baseline. The V call is TRBV7-9, the J call TRBJ2-5, with a weak D call TRBD2 (5 bases). This receptor was taken from an adult who was a healthcare worker with PCR-confirmed SARS-CoV-2 infection or an uninfected control (not recorded which). Here the CDR3 reads CASSAFGNQETQYF. The DNA for the CDR3 is TGTGCCAGCAGCGCCTTCGGGAACCAAGAGACCCAGTACTTC. Complete variable domain (other parts from reference TRBV7-9 and TRBJ2-5): DTGVSQNPRHKITKRGQNVTFRCDPISEHNRLYWYRQTLGQGPEFLTYFQNEAQLEKSRLLSDRFSAERPKGSFSTLEIQRTEQGDSAMYLCASSAFGNQETQYFGPGTRLLVL.